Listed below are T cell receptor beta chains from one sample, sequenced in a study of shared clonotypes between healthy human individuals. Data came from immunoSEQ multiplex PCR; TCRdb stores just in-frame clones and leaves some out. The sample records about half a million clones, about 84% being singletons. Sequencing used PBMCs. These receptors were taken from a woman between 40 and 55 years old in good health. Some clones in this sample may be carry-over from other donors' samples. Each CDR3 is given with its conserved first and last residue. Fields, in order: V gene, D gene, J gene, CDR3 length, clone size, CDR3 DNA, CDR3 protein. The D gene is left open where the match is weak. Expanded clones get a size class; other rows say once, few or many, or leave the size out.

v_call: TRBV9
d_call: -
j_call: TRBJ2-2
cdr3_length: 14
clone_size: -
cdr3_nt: TGTGCCAGCAGCGCGGGATCGTTAACCGGGGAGCTGTTTTTT
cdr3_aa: CASSAGSLTGELFF

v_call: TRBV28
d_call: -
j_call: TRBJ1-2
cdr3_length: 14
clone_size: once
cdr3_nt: TGTGCCAGCAGTTTATCGTTCCAGCGATATGGCTACACCTTC
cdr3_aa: CASSLSFQRYGYTF

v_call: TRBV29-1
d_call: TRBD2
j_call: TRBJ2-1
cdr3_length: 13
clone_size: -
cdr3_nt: TGCAGCGTTGGGCTAGCGGGTGGTGCTGAGCAGTTCTTC
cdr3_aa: CSVGLAGGAEQFF

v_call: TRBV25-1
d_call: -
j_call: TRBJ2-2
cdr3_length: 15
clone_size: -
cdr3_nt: TGTGCCAGCAGTGATTGGCAGGGGAACACCGGGGAGCTGTTTTTT
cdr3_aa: CASSDWQGNTGELFF

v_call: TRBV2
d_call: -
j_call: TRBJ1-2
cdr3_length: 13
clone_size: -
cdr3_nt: TGTGCCAGCAGAGCGGACGGTGTCTATGGCTACACCTTC
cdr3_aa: CASRADGVYGYTF

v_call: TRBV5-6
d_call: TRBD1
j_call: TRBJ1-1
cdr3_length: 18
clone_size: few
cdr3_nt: TGTGCCAGCAGCTTGGCCGGGGGAACCAACAGGGGGGGCACTGAAGCTTTCTTT
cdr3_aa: CASSLAGGTNRGGTEAFF

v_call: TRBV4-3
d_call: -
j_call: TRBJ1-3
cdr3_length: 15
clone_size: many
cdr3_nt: TGCGCCAGCAGCCAGACCTATAGCTCTGGAAACACCATATATTTT
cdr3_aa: CASSQTYSSGNTIYF

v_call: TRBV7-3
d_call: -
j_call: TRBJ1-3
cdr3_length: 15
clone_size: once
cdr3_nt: TGTGCCAGCAGCTTGACTGGCTTGTCGGGAAACACCATATATTTT
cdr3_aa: CASSLTGLSGNTIYF

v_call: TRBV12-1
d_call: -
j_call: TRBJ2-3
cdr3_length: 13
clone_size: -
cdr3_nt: TGTGCCAGGGACTGGCGGGAGTCAGATACGCAGTATTTT
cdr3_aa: CARDWRESDTQYF

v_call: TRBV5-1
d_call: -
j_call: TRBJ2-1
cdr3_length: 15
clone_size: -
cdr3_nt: TGCGCCAGCAGCTTGGTGTTGGGGTTTGCCAATGAGCAGTTCTTC
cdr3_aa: CASSLVLGFANEQFF